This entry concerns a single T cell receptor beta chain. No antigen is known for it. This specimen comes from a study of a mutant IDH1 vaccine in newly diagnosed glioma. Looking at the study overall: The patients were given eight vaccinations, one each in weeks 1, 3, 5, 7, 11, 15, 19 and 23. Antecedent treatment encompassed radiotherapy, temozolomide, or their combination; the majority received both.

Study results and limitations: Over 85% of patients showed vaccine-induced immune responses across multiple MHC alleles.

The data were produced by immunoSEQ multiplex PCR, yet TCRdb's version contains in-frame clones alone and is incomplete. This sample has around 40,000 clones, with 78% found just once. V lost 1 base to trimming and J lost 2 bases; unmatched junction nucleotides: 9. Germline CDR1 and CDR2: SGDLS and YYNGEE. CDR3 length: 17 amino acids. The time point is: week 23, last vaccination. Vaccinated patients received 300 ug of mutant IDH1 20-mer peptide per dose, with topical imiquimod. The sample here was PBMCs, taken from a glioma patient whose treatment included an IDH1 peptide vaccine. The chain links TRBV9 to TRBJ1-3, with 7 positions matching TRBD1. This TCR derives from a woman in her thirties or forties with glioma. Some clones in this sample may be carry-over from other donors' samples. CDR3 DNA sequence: TGTGCCAGCAGCGTACGATCCGAGGGGGCAGCTGGAAACACCATATATTTT. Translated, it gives CASSVRSEGAAGNTIYF.